This T cell receptor beta chain was identified during a study of blood T cells in healthy people across ages. Study as a whole: Capturing about one barcoded beta molecule per two T cells was achieved by template switching.

This CDR3 has 14 amino acids. The germline CDR1 and CDR2 sequences are DFQATT and SNEGSKA (reference sequence). PCR was performed a second time for roughly 7 to 11 cycles using a sample-barcoded 5' primer and a J-beta primer mix. From the 5' RACE reads, TCRdb called clonotypes with MiXCR, one entry per CDR3 protein. The table has over 600,000 distinct CDR3 sequences, more than 50% seen once. On this clonotype itself: The junction departs from germline at one end; a sequencing error may be responsible.

Sample: blood. The sequence came from a man aged 40-49 years in good health. The rearrangement joins TRBV20-1 to TRBJ2-1; TRBD1 aligns across 7 bases. CDR3 DNA: TGCAGCGCTAGGAATCAGGGGGCCTACAATGAGCAGTTCTTC. As protein: CSARNQGAYNEQFF.